A single sample is the source of the 10 T cell receptor beta chains below, sequenced in a study of vaccination and CD4 T cells after COVID-19. The treatment is: approximately nine-day PBMC culture with coronavirus spike peptide pools or control peptides (ViraFEST assay). Scientists ran DNA taken from cultured CD4+ T cells through the Oncomine TCR Beta short-read assay for sequencing. TCRdb called the PCR reads again in MiXCR, with one record for every CDR3 protein. The table records more than 15,000 distinct CDR3 sequences, about 40% of them present only once. These receptors' targets are unknown. Sequences were obtained from CD4+ T cells from blood, cultured in vitro. These receptors all stem from a human donor who had recovered from COVID-19.

The chain uses TRBV7-9 and TRBJ2-5, with 8 bases matching TRBD2. The CDR3 covers 16 residues. Germline-derived CDR1 and CDR2 are SEHNR and FQNEAQ (reference sequence). With V trimmed by 2 bases and J by 5 bases, 10 bases remained unmatched. The CDR3 DNA reads TGTGCCAGCAGCTTAAGGGGACTAGGGGAGGCGGAGACCCAGTACTTC. Translation gives CASSLRGLGEAETQYF.

The J gene is TRBJ2-3, the V gene TRBV6-2 or TRBV6-3, with D perhaps TRBD1 or TRBD2 (5 bases each). Germline assignment: CDR1 MNHEY and CDR2 SVGEGT. This CDR3 has 16 residues. V was pared by 2 bases and J by 3 bases, with 15 bases between. As DNA, the CDR3 is TGTGCCAGCAGTTACCGACGGGACGACCTGACAGATACGCAGTATTTT. As protein: CASSYRRDDLTDTQYF.

This clonotype was seen more than once but under ten times. The J gene is TRBJ1-5, the V gene TRBV12-3 or TRBV12-4; D is uncertain. Trimming stripped 0 bases from V and 3 bases from J, with 9 bases between. The CDR3 loop spans 15 amino acids. The DNA for the CDR3 is TGTGCCAGCAGTTTAGCAGCCAGACTCAATCAGCCCCAGCATTTT. Its translation is CASSLAARLNQPQHF.

This clonotype has just a few counts. CDR3 protein: CSARLAGSYNEQFF. The CDR3 DNA sequence: TGCAGTGCTAGATTGGCGGGGTCCTACAATGAGCAGTTCTTC. This chain uses TRBV20-1 with TRBJ2-1; D possibly corresponds to TRBD2 (6 bases). The germline gives CDR1 DFQATT, CDR2 SNEGSKA (reference sequence). V lost 2 bases and J 1 base, leaving 9 bases between the germline ends. The CDR3 is 14 amino acids.

The rearrangement joins TRBV7-2 to TRBJ2-1; D remains ambiguous. The CDR3 length is 12 residues. From germline, CDR1 is SGHTA and CDR2 FQGNSA. V was shortened by 3 bases and J by 6 bases, with 6 bases between the two germline ends. As DNA, the CDR3 is TGTGCCAGCAGCTTTCAGGTCAATGAGCAGTTCTTC. Translation gives CASSFQVNEQFF.

This clonotype was seen a few times. The chain uses TRBV7-9 and TRBJ1-1; TRBD1 matches at 10 bases. The germline gives CDR1 SEHNR, CDR2 FQNEAQ (reference sequence). With 4 bases clipped from V and 0 bases from J, the junction kept 5 bases outside the gene matches. There are 16 residues in the CDR3. DNA of the CDR3: TGTGCCAGCAGCTCCTGGACAGGGGGAATGAACACTGAAGCTTTCTTT. As protein: CASSSWTGGMNTEAFF.

The genes are TRBV7-9 and TRBJ1-3, with D maybe TRBD1 (6 bases). The germline gives CDR1 SEHNR, CDR2 FQNEAQ (reference sequence). The CDR3 has 15 residues. The V gene lost 4 bases and the J gene lost 2 bases, with 12 bases spanning the gap. The CDR3 coding sequence is TGTGCCAGCAGCTCTACTGAGGGGGCTGGAAACACCATATATTTT. This gives the protein CASSSTEGAGNTIYF.

V is TRBV7-9 and J is TRBJ2-7; 8 positions agree with TRBD2. Germline CDR1 is SEHNR and CDR2 is FQNEAQ (reference sequence). The CDR3 sequence is 13 residues long. Trimming at V came to 4 bases and at J to 6 bases, leaving 5 bases not matched to a gene. Here the CDR3 reads CASSSAGAGEQYF. The CDR3 region has the DNA TGTGCCAGCAGCTCAGCGGGAGCAGGCGAGCAGTACTTC.

The chain uses TRBV7-6 and TRBJ1-1; 11 bases line up with TRBD1. The V and J ends lost 5 bases and 5 bases, in that order; junction bases with no gene match: 4. In germline, CDR1 is SGHVS, CDR2 FNYEAQ. This CDR3 contains 14 residues. In DNA, the CDR3 is TGTGCCAGCAGCCGGACAGGGGGCGGAACTGAAGCTTTCTTT. Residues: CASSRTGGGTEAFF.

The chain employs TRBV6-2 or TRBV6-3 and TRBJ2-3; TRBD2 is a possible D gene (5 bases). The CDR3 totals 15 residues. Trimming stripped 8 bases from V and 1 base from J, with 16 bases between. Germline V gene lookup returns CDR1 MNHEY and CDR2 SVGEGT. The CDR3 spells CASSSPGSGTDTQYF. The CDR3 nucleotides are TGTGCCAGCTCATCTCCGGGGTCCGGCACAGATACGCAGTATTTT.